This paragraph covers one T cell receptor beta chain sequence. Its antigen is not identified. Germline is not matched at one junction end, which may reflect a read error. PCR employed 60 Vbeta and 13 Jbeta primers. The assay was immunoSEQ multiplex PCR, and TCRdb's table has in-frame clones only and misses some. The sample records about 90,000 clones, over 65% being singletons. These data belong to a study of cytomegalovirus exposure and HLA in healthy donors. Study-wide points: Equally common other TCR beta chains were less clonally expanded than HLA-associated ones, a later analysis found. Information on immune exposure was restricted to one variable (CMV serostatus). Most of the CMV-associated TCR beta chains (in a later analysis) appeared to be HLA-restricted.

The CDR3 is made up of 15 amino acids. Germline CDR1 is ENHRY and CDR2 is SYGVKD. This chain joins TRBV10-3 and TRBJ2-7, with 9 bases that match TRBD2. This sequence originates from a woman aged 18-29 years in good health and CMV-seropositive. Sequenced material: PBMCs. The CDR3 protein is CAISEGTSPSSEQYF. The CDR3 nucleotides read TGTGCCATCAGTGAGGGGACTAGCCCCTCCTCCGAGCAGTACTTC.